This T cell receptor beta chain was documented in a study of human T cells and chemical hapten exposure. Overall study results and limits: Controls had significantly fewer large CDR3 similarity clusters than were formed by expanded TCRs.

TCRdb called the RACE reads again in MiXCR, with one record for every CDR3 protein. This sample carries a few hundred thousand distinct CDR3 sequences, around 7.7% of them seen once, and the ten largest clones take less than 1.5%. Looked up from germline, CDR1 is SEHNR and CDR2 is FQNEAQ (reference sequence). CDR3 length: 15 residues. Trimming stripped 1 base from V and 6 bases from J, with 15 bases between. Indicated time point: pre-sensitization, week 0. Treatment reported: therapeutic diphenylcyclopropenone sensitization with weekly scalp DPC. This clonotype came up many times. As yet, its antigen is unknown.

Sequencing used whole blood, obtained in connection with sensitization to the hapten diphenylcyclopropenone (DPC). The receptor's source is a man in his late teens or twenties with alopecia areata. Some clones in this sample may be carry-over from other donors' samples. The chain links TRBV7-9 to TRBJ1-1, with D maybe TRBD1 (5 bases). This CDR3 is CASSLETAAPAEAFF. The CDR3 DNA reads TGTGCCAGCAGCTTAGAGACAGCCGCCCCGGCTGAAGCTTTCTTT.